A selection of T cell receptor beta chains follows, all from one sample in a study of beta chain features in type 1 diabetes. The assay was immunoSEQ multiplex PCR, and TCRdb's table has in-frame clones only and misses some. The sample carries 150,000 or so clones, around 10% recorded once. Sequencing used central memory CD4+ T cells from blood. The receptors come from a man aged 18 to 35 in good health. Each CDR3 is given with its conserved first and last residue. A D gene is named only where the DNA matches it firmly. Size tells how often a clone was seen (once, few, many) or the class of an expanded clone, and some rows leave it out.

TRBV7-6,-,TRBJ2-3,many,TGTGCCAGTGGTAACGGGAGAGGGGGCACAGATACGCAGTATTTT,CASGNGRGGTDTQYF
TRBV11-2,-,TRBJ2-7,few,TGTGCCAGCAGCTTAGGACAGTCGGATTACTACGAGCAGTACTTC,CASSLGQSDYYEQYF
TRBV5-1,TRBD1,TRBJ2-5,few,TGCGCCAGCAGATTTGGACAGGGGGCACAAGAGACCCAGTACTTC,CASRFGQGAQETQYF
TRBV7-2,-,TRBJ2-6,-,TGTGCCAGCAGCTCTAGACTCAACGTCCTGACTTTC,CASSSRLNVLTF
TRBV5-1,-,TRBJ2-5,few,TGCGCCAGCAGTCCATTCGGACCTGGAGAGACCCAGTACTTC,CASSPFGPGETQYF
TRBV10-2,TRBD2,TRBJ2-7,few,TGCGCCAGCAGTGAGTCGGCGGGAGTCTACGAGCAGTACTTC,CASSESAGVYEQYF
TRBV5-1,-,TRBJ2-5,-,TGCGCCAGCAGTCGTGACAGCGAAGAGACCCAGTACTTC,CASSRDSEETQYF
TRBV7-2,-,TRBJ2-5,-,TGTGCCAGCAGCACGAATGGGGGGCAGAAGACCCAGTACTTC,CASSTNGGQKTQYF
TRBV6-1,TRBD1,TRBJ2-1,-,TGTGCCAGCAGTCCGGGACAGGAATACAATGAGCAGTTCTTC,CASSPGQEYNEQFF
TRBV18,-,TRBJ2-7,few,TGTGCCAGCTCACGTGAGCTCCACGAGCAGTACTTC,CASSRELHEQYF
TRBV27,TRBD1,TRBJ1-6,few,TGTGCCAGCAGTTTCGAAGGACAGGGTAATTCACCCCTCCACTTT,CASSFEGQGNSPLHF
TRBV9,-,TRBJ2-7,-,TGTGCCAGCAGCGTAGGGGTGAACAATAACCCCTACGAGCAGTACTTC,CASSVGVNNNPYEQYF
TRBV2,-,TRBJ2-3,-,TGTGCCAGCAGTAGGGGGGGCCCGAGCACAGATACGCAGTATTTT,CASSRGGPSTDTQYF